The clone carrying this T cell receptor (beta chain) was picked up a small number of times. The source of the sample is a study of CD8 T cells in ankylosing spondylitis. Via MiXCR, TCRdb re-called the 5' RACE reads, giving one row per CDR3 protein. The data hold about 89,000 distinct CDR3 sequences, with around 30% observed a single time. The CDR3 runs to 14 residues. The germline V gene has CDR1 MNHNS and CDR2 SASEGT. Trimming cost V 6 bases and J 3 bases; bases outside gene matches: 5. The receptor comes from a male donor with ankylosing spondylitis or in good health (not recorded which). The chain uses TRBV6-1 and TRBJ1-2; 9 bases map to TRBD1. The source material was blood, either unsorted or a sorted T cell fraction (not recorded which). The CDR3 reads CASSQTGGYYGYTF. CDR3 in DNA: TGTGCCAGCAGCCAGACAGGGGGGTACTATGGCTACACCTTC.